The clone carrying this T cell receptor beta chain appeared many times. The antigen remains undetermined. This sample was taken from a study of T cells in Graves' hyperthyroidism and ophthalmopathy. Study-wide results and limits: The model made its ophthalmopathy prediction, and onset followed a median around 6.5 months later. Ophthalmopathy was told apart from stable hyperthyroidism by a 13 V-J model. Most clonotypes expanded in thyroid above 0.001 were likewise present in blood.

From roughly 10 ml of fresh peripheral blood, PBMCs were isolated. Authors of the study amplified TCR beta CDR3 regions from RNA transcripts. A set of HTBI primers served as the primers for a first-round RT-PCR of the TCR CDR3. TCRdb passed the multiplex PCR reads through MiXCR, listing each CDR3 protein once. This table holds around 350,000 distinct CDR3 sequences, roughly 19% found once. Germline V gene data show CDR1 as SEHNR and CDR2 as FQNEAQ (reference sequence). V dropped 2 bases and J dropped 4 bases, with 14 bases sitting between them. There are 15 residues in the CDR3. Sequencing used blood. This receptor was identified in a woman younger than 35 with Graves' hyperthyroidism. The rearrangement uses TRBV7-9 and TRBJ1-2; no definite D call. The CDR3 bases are TGTGCCAGCAGCTTAACTGCCGCCACTCTCTATGGCTACACCTTC. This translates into CASSLTAATLYGYTF.